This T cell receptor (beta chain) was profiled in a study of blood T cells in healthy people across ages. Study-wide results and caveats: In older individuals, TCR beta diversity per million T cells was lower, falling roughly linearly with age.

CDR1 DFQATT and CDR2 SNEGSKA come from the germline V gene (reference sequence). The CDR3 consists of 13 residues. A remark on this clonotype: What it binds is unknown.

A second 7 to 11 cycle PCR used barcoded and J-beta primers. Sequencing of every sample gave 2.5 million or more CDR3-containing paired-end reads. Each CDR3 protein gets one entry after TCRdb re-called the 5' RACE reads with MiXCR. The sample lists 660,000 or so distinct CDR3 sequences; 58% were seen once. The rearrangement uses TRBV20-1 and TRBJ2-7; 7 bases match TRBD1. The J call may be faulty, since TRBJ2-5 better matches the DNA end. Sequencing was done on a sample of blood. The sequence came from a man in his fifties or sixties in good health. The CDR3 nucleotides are TGCAGTGCTAGACCGGGACAGTGGGAGACCCAGTACTTC. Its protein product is CSARPGQWETQYF.